Sequencing of this T cell receptor beta chain was carried out in a study of blood T cell repertoires in COVID-19. Looking at the study overall: The United States, Italy and Spain provided the acute and convalescent COVID-19 samples. PBMCs, B-cell-depleted T cells, or T cells provided the cDNA or gDNA that made up the material.

In the original workflow: Quantification of nucleated cells was approximated via reference gene primer amplification. Profiling relied on immunoSEQ multiplex PCR, and the TCRdb table lists in-frame clones only, not all of them. From that table come the V and J calls and clone size; the DNA was used to work out D and trimming. The table lists about 48,000 clones, approximately 88% of them singletons. The V and J ends lost 0 bases and 7 bases respectively, with 12 bases between them. The CDR3 is made up of 14 amino acids. Germline V gene sequence: CDR1 SEHNR, CDR2 FQNEAQ (reference sequence). The TCR sequence derives from a man between 65 and 80 years old with acute or convalescent COVID-19. Sequencing was performed on peripheral blood. V usage is TRBV7-9 and J usage is TRBJ2-5; D call uncertain. Here the CDR3 reads CASSLAKPGSTQYF. DNA for the CDR3: TGTGCCAGCAGCTTAGCGAAGCCAGGTTCGACCCAGTACTTC.